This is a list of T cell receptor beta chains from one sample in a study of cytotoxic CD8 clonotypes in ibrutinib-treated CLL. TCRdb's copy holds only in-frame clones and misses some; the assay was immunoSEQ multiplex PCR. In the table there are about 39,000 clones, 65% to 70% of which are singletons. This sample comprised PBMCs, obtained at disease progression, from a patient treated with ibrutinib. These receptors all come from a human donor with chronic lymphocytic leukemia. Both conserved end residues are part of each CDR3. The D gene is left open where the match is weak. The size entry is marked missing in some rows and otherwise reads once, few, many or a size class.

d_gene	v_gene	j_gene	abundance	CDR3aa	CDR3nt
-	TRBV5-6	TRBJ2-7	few	CASSPVGPGGEQYF	TGTGCCAGCAGCCCAGTGGGACCCGGGGGCGAGCAGTACTTC
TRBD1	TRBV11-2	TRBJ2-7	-	CASSLAGRGEQYF	TGTGCCAGCAGCTTAGCCGGCAGGGGGGAGCAGTACTTC
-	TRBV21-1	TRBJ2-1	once	CASSRLAGVNEQFF	TGTGCCAGCAGCCGACTAGCGGGTGTGAATGAGCAGTTCTTC
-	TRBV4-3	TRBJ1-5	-	CASSQSGKGNQPQHF	TGCGCCAGCAGCCAATCCGGGAAGGGCAATCAGCCCCAGCATTTT
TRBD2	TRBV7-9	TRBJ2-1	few	CASSPHLLAGDRNEQFF	TGTGCCAGCAGCCCCCATCTCCTAGCGGGAGATAGAAATGAGCAGTTCTTC
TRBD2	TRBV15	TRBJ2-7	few	CATSREGGGSYEQYF	TGTGCCACCAGCAGAGAGGGGGGAGGGTCCTACGAGCAGTACTTC
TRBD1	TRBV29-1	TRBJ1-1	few	CSANRGSQTEAFF	TGCAGCGCCAACAGGGGGTCCCAAACTGAAGCTTTCTTT
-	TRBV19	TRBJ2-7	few	CASSKDNSYEQYF	TGTGCCAGTAGTAAGGACAACTCCTACGAGCAGTACTTC
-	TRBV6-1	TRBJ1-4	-	CASSEPRGKLFF	TGTGCCAGCAGTGAGCCGAGGGGAAAACTGTTTTTT
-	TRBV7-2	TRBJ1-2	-	CASSLGRSGGYTF	TGTGCCAGCAGCTTAGGGAGGTCGGGTGGCTACACCTTC
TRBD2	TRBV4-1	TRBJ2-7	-	CASSQSSGLYEQYF	TGCGCCAGCAGCCAATCTAGCGGGTTGTACGAGCAGTACTTC
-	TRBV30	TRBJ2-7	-	CAWNRDTTRGEQYF	TGTGCCTGGAACCGGGACACGACGAGGGGGGAGCAGTACTTC
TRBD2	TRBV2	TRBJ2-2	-	CASSVTSGSTGELFF	TGTGCCAGCAGTGTGACTAGCGGGAGCACCGGGGAGCTGTTTTTT
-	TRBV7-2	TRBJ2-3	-	CASSPGATDTDTQYF	TGTGCCAGCAGCCCCGGGGCCACGGACACAGATACGCAGTATTTT
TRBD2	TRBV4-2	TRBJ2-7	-	CASSQTAGLAGYEQYF	TGTGCCAGCAGCCAAACAGCAGGGCTAGCGGGCTACGAGCAGTACTTC
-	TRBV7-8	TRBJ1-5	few	CANAGRHQPQHF	TGTGCAAACGCCGGGAGGCATCAGCCCCAGCATTTT
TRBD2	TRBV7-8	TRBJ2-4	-	CASSLLAGGLAKNIQYF	TGTGCCAGCAGCTTGCTAGCGGGAGGACTAGCCAAAAACATTCAGTACTTC
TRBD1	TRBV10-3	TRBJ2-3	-	CAISEQGVDTQYF	TGTGCCATCAGTGAGCAGGGGGTAGATACGCAGTATTTT
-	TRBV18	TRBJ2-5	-	CASSPRGALSGEIQYF	TGTGCCAGCTCACCACGCGGTGCATTATCGGGAGAGATCCAGTACTTC
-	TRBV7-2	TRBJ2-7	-	CASSLDGNDYEQYF	TGTGCCAGCAGCTTAGACGGGAACGACTACGAGCAGTACTTC
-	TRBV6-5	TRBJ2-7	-	CASSKDLMLTEQYF	TGTGCCAGCAGTAAGGACCTAATGCTCACCGAGCAGTACTTC
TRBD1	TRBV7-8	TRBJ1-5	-	CASSLVRDRDQPQHF	TGTGCCAGCAGCTTAGTCCGGGACAGGGACCAGCCCCAGCATTTT
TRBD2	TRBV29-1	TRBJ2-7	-	CSVDIAGGGYEQYF	TGCAGCGTTGACATCGCGGGAGGGGGTTACGAGCAGTACTTC
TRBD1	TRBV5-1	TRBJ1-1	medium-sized	CASSSQGRGTEAFF	TGCGCCAGCAGCTCACAGGGGAGGGGGACTGAAGCTTTCTTT
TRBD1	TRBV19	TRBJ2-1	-	CASSIAGTGGLQYGEQFF	TGTGCCAGTAGTATAGCCGGGACAGGGGGCCTCCAATATGGTGAGCAGTTCTTC